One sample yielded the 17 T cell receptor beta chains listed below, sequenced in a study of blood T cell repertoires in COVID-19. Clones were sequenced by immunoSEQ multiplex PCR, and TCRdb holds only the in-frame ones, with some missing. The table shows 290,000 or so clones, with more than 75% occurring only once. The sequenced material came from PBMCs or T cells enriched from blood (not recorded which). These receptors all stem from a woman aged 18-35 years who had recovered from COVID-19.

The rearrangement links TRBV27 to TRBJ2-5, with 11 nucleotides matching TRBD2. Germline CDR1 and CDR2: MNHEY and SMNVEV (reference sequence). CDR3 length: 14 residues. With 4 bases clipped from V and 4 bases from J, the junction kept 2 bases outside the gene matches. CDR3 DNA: TGTGCCAGCAGTTCTAGCGGGAGGCCAGAGACCCAGTACTTC. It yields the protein CASSSSGRPETQYF.

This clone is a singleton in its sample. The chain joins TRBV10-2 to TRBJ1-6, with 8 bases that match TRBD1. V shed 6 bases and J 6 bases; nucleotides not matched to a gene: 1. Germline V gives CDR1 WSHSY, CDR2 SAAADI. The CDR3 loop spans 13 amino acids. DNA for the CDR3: TGCGCCAGCAGCGGACAGGGTAATTCACCCCTCCACTTT. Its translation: CASSGQGNSPLHF.

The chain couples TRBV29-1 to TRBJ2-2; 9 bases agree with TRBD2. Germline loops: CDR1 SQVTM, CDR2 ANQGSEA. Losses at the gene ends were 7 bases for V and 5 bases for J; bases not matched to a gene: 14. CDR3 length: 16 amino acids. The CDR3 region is CSARVGGGARTGELFF. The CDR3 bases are TGCAGCGCCCGAGTTGGCGGGGGGGCTAGGACCGGGGAGCTGTTTTTT.

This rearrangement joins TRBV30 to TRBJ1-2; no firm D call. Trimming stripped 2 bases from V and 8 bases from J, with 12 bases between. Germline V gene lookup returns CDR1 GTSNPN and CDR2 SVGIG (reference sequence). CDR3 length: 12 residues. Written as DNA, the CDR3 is TGTGCCTGGAGTATAGTTTCAACGGGCTACACCTTC. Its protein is CAWSIVSTGYTF.

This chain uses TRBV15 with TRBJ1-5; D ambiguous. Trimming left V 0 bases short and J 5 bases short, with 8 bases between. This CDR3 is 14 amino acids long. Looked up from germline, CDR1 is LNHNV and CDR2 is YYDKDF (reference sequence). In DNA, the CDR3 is TGTGCCACCAGCAGAGATTCTATCGATCAGCCCCAGCATTTT. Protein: CATSRDSIDQPQHF.

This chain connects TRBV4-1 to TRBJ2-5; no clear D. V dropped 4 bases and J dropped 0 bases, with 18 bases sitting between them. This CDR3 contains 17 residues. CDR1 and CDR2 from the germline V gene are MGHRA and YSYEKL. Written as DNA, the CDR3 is TGCGCCAGCAGCCGAACCACGAGTCTGCGGTACCAAGAGACCCAGTACTTC. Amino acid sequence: CASSRTTSLRYQETQYF.

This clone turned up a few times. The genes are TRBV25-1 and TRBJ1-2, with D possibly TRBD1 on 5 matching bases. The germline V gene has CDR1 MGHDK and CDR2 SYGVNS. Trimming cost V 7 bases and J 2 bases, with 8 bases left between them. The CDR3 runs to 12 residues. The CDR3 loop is CASTGLNYGYTF. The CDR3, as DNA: TGTGCCAGCACAGGGTTAAACTATGGCTACACCTTC.

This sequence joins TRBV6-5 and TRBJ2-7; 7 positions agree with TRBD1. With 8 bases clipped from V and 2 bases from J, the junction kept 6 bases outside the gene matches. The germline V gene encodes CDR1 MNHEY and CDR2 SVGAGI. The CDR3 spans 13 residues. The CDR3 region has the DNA TGTGCCAGCGGACAGGCAAGAACCTACGAGCAGTACTTC. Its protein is CASGQARTYEQYF.

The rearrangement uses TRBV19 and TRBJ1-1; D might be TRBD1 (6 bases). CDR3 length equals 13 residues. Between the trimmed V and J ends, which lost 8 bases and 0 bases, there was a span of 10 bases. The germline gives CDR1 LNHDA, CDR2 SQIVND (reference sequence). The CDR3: CASGQLMNTEAFF. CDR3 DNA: TGTGCCAGTGGACAGCTGATGAACACTGAAGCTTTCTTT.

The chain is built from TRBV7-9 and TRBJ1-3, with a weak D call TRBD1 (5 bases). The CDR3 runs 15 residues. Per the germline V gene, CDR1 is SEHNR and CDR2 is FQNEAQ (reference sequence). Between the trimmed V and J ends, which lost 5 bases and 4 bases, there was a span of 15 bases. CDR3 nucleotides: TGTGCCAGCAGCCCCTCGGGGGGTACCGGAAACACCATATATTTT. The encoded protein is CASSPSGGTGNTIYF.

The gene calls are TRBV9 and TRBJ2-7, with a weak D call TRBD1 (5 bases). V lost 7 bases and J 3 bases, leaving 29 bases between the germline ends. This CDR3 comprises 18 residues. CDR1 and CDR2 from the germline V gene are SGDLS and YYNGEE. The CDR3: CASRLSRTTIRAVYEQYF. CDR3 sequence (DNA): TGTGCCAGCCGCCTCTCGAGGACAACGATCAGGGCCGTCTACGAGCAGTACTTC.

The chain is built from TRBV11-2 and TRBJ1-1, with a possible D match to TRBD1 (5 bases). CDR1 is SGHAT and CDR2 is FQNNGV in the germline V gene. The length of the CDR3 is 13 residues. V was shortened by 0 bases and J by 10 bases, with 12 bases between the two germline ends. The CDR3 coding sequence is TGTGCCAGCAGCTTAGAGGAAGGGGCCCGAGCTTTCTTT. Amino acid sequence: CASSLEEGARAFF.

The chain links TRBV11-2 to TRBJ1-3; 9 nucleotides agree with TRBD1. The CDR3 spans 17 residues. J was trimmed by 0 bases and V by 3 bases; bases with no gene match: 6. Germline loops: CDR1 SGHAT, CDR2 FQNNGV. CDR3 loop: CASSFWDRVNSGNTIYF. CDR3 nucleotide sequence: TGTGCCAGCAGCTTTTGGGACAGGGTCAACTCTGGAAACACCATATATTTT.

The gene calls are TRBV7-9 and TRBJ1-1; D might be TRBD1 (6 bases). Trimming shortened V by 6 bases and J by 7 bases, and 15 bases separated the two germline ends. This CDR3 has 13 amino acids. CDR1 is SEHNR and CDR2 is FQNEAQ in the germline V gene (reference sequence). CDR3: CASRSAGASEAFF. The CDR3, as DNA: TGTGCCAGCAGATCGGCGGGGGCGAGTGAAGCTTTCTTT. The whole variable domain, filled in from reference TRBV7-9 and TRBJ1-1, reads DTGVSQNPRHKITKRGQNVTFRCDPISEHNRLYWYRQTLGQGPEFLTYFQNEAQLEKSRLLSDRFSAERPKGSFSTLEIQRTEQGDSAMYLCASRSAGASEAFFGQGTRLTVV.

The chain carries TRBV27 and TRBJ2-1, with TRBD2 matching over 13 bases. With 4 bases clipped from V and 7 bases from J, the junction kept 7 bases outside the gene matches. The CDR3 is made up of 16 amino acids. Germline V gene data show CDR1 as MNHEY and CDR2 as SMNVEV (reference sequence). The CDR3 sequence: CASSSRTSGRGNEQFF. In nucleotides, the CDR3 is TGTGCCAGCAGTTCTCGGACTAGCGGGAGAGGGAATGAGCAGTTCTTC.

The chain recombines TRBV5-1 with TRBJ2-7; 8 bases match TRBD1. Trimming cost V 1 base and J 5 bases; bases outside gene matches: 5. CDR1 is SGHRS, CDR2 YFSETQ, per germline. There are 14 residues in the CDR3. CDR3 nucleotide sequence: TGCGCCAGCAGCTTGACAGGGGGTGGGAACGAGCAGTACTTC. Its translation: CASSLTGGGNEQYF.

This CDR3 is CASSPLPRYPTDTQYF. CDR3 nucleotide sequence: TGTGCCAGCAGCCCTCTTCCCAGATACCCCACAGATACGCAGTATTTT. The rearrangement links TRBV14 to TRBJ2-3; D is ambiguous. The length of the CDR3 is 16 residues. V was clipped by 4 bases and J by 2 bases, with 16 bases between them. The V gene's germline CDR1 is SGHDN and CDR2 FVKESK.